The 3 T cell receptor beta chains given below trace back to one sample, sequenced in a study of identical twins' blood T cells. Using its own MiXCR run on the 5' RACE reads, TCRdb lists one record per CDR3 protein. The data show roughly 340,000 distinct CDR3 sequences, more than 25% seen once. Input material: PBMCs. The source of these receptors is a woman between 18 and 55 years old in good health.

J is TRBJ2-3 and V is TRBV20-1; no clear D. Germline V CDR1 and CDR2: DFQATT, SNEGSKA (reference sequence). This CDR3 is 15 amino acids long. The ends were cut back, 1 base at V and 0 bases at J, with 11 bases in the middle. CDR3 in DNA: TGCAGTGCTAGAGCTTCAGGCCAAAGCACAGATACGCAGTATTTT. The encoded protein is CSARASGQSTDTQYF.

V is TRBV6-6 and J is TRBJ1-2; D gene unclear. Germline assignment: CDR1 MNHNY and CDR2 SVGAGI (reference sequence). Between the trimmed V and J ends, which lost 6 bases and 4 bases, there was a span of 15 bases. This CDR3 spans 14 amino acids. CDR3: CASSHGLALYGYTF. CDR3 in DNA: TGTGCCAGCAGCCACGGGTTGGCCCTCTATGGCTACACCTTC.

The V and J genes are TRBV14 and TRBJ2-7; maybe TRBD2 (6 bases). The germline CDR1 and CDR2 sequences are SGHDN and FVKESK. The CDR3 consists of 15 residues. V was shortened by 0 bases and J by 11 bases, with 20 bases between the two germline ends. Here the CDR3 reads CASSQDGKGLREEYF. In nucleotides, the CDR3 is TGTGCCAGCAGCCAAGACGGGAAGGGTTTAAGGGAGGAGTACTTC.